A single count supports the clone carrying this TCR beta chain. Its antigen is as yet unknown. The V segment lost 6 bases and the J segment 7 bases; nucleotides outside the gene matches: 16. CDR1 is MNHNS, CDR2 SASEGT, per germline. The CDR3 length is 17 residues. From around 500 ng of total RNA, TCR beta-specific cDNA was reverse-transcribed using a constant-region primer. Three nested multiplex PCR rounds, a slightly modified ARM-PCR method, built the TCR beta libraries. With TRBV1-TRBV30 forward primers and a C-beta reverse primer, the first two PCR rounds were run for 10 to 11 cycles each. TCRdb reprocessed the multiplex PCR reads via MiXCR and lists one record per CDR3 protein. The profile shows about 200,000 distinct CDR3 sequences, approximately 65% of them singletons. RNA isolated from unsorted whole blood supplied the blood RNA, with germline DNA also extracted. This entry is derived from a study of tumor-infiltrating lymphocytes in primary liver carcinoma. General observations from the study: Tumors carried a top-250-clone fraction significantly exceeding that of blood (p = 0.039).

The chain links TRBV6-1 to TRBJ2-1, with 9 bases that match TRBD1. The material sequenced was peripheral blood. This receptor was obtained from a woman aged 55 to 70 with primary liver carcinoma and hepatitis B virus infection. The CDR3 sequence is CASRTSSGQGLLNEQFF. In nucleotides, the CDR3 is TGTGCCAGCAGGACATCCTCGGGACAGGGTTTGTTAAATGAGCAGTTCTTC.